The 21 T cell receptor beta chains below all came from one sample that was sequenced in a study of somatic mutations in cytotoxic T cells in rheumatoid arthritis. Clones were sequenced by immunoSEQ multiplex PCR, and TCRdb holds only the in-frame ones, with some missing. The table includes about 36,000 clones, less than 85% detected once. The sequencing input was CD8+ T cells sorted from blood. These TCRs come from a man aged 35 to 55 in good health.

This clone showed up just a few times. The CDR3 bases are TGTGCCAGCGCACGACCCGGACATTACACTGAAGCTTTCTTT. Translation: CASARPGHYTEAFF. V is TRBV28 and J is TRBJ1-1; TRBD1 might be the D (5 bases). The CDR3 extends over 14 amino acids. In germline, CDR1 is MDHEN, CDR2 SYDVKM. V lost 8 bases, J lost 3 bases, and 16 bases lay in between.

The chain recombines TRBV6-5 with TRBJ2-7; no reliable D call. Germline lookup yields CDR1 MNHEY and CDR2 SVGAGI. This CDR3 is 14 amino acids long. V was clipped by 2 bases and J by 0 bases, with 8 bases between them. CDR3 bases: TGTGCCAGCAGTTACCCGGGTGCCTCCTACGAGCAGTACTTC. Translated: CASSYPGASYEQYF.

The chain uses TRBV2 and TRBJ2-1; D is undetermined. The CDR3 is made up of 15 amino acids. V gave up 5 bases and J gave up 0 bases, with 11 bases separating them. CDR1 and CDR2 (germline): SNHLY, FYNNEI. In DNA form, the CDR3 reads TGTGCCAGCAGTTTAAGGGCAAGCTCCTACAATGAGCAGTTCTTC. Translation gives CASSLRASSYNEQFF. The full variable domain, rest sourced from reference TRBV2 and TRBJ2-1, is EPEVTQTPSHQVTQMGQEVILRCVPISNHLYFYWYRQILGQKVEFLVSFYNNEISEKSEIFDDQFSVERPDGSNFTLKIRSTKLEDSAMYFCASSLRASSYNEQFFGPGTRLTVL.

The chain uses TRBV11-2 and TRBJ2-5, with TRBD1 identical over 8 bases. The CDR3 contains 17 residues. With 0 bases clipped from V and 1 base from J, the junction kept 7 bases outside the gene matches. CDR1 is SGHAT and CDR2 is FQNNGV in the germline V gene. In DNA form, the CDR3 reads TGTGCCAGCAGCTTAGATGATAGGACAGGGAGCCAAGAGACCCAGTACTTC. Residues: CASSLDDRTGSQETQYF.

A single count supports this clone. This rearrangement joins TRBV12-5 to TRBJ1-1; TRBD1 matches at 9 bases. V trimming: 7 bases; J trimming: 5 bases; junction bases outside the gene matches: 8. This CDR3 region has 14 residues. Germline V gene sequence: CDR1 LGHNT, CDR2 FRNRAP. The CDR3 DNA reads as TGTGCTAGTGCTCTTAGGACAGGGGAAACTGAAGCTTTCTTT. This codes for CASALRTGETEAFF.

The chain is built from TRBV5-4 and TRBJ2-7; 8 bases are shared with TRBD2. CDR1 and CDR2 from the germline V gene are SGHNT and YYREEE (reference sequence). The CDR3 sequence is 14 residues long. The junction had 6 bases not matched to a gene; V was cut back by 2 bases and J by 5 bases. The CDR3 nucleotides read TGTGCCAGCAGCTTAAGAGCGGGAGCGAACGAGCAGTACTTC. It encodes CASSLRAGANEQYF.

The chain has TRBV5-1 and TRBJ1-5; 7 positions match TRBD1. Unmatched junction bases numbered 4, after V lost 2 bases and J lost 2 bases. CDR1 is SGHRS, CDR2 YFSETQ, per germline. The CDR3 spans 15 residues. The CDR3: CASSFRQGGNQPQHF. The CDR3 DNA sequence: TGCGCCAGCAGCTTCAGACAGGGAGGCAATCAGCCCCAGCATTTT.

This clone occurred once. The genes are TRBV27 and TRBJ2-2; no clear D. The CDR3 loop spans 13 amino acids. The germline CDR1 and CDR2 sequences are MNHEY and SMNVEV (reference sequence). Trimming took 5 bases from V and 0 from J, leaving 4 bases between them. For the CDR3, the DNA is TGTGCCAGCAGTGAACCGAACACCGGGGAGCTGTTTTTT. Amino acid sequence: CASSEPNTGELFF.

The rearrangement uses TRBV6-4 and TRBJ2-1, with TRBD2 matching over 8 bases. Germline V gene sequence: CDR1 MRHNA, CDR2 SNTAGT. CDR3 length: 17 amino acids. Trimming took 2 bases from V and 5 from J; bases not matched to a gene: 11. The DNA for the CDR3 is TGTGCCAGCAGTGACGGGCGATCGGGAGGGAAAAACAATGAGCAGTTCTTC. Translating it yields CASSDGRSGGKNNEQFF.

The chain joins TRBV19 to TRBJ2-7; TRBD1 matches 7 bases. CDR1 and CDR2 from the germline V gene are LNHDA and SQIVND (reference sequence). Unmatched junction bases numbered 6, after V lost 5 bases and J lost 2 bases. The CDR3 totals 14 residues. Here the CDR3 reads CASSVGDSTYEQYF. In DNA, the CDR3 is TGTGCCAGTAGTGTAGGGGACAGTACCTACGAGCAGTACTTC.

This clone was seen just once. This chain connects TRBV6-1 to TRBJ2-7; D might be TRBD2 (5 bases). The CDR3 sequence is 11 residues long. The germline V gene encodes CDR1 MNHNS and CDR2 SASEGT. With 7 bases removed from V and 1 base from J, the gap between germline ends came to 5 bases. This CDR3 reads CASTGSYEQYF. CDR3 DNA sequence: TGTGCCAGCACGGGATCCTACGAGCAGTACTTC.

The V and J genes are TRBV5-1 and TRBJ2-1; D uncertain. Per germline, CDR1 SGHRS and CDR2 YFSETQ. CDR3 length: 16 residues. The ends were cut back, 4 bases at V and 1 base at J, with 15 bases in the middle. This CDR3 is CASSPYRFQSYNEQFF. CDR3 in DNA: TGCGCCAGCAGCCCATATAGATTTCAATCCTACAATGAGCAGTTCTTC.

The rearrangement links TRBV9 to TRBJ2-7; 7 nucleotides line up with TRBD2. Germline-derived CDR1 and CDR2 are SGDLS and YYNGEE. The CDR3 runs to 15 residues. Losses at the gene ends were 0 bases for V and 2 bases for J; bases not matched to a gene: 5. In nucleotides, the CDR3 is TGTGCCAGCAGCGTAGCTGGGGGGGTTCCCTACGAGCAGTACTTC. It codes for CASSVAGGVPYEQYF. Based on the CDR3 plus reference TRBV9 and TRBJ2-7, the full variable domain is DSGVTQTPKHLITATGQRVTLRCSPRSGDLSVYWYQQSLDQGLQFLIQYYNGEERAKGNILERFSAQQFPDLHSELNLSSLELGDSALYFCASSVAGGVPYEQYFGPGTRLTVT.

This clone has more than one count but fewer than ten. V gene TRBV4-1 combines with J gene TRBJ1-2, with D hard to call. The CDR3 covers 12 residues. Germline V CDR1 and CDR2: MGHRA, YSYEKL. V dropped 1 base and J dropped 4 bases, with 4 bases sitting between them. The CDR3 DNA is TGCGCCAGCAGCCAAGGGACCTATGGCTACACCTTC. Its translation: CASSQGTYGYTF.

The gene calls are TRBV4-1 and TRBJ2-7; a weak D match, TRBD2 (6 bases). The length of the CDR3 is 17 residues. Germline V gene lookup returns CDR1 MGHRA and CDR2 YSYEKL. The ends were cut back, 2 bases at V and 2 bases at J, with 19 bases in the middle. CDR3 loop: CASSQRTIAESTYEQYF. CDR3 sequence (DNA): TGCGCCAGCAGCCAAAGGACGATAGCGGAATCTACCTACGAGCAGTACTTC.

This clone was recorded once. V is TRBV6-5 and J is TRBJ1-1; D unclear. Germline V gene sequence: CDR1 MNHEY, CDR2 SVGAGI. The CDR3 is 14 residues long. V was cut by 6 bases and J by 3 bases, with 14 bases left in between. The chain's CDR3 is CASSRSGGHTEAFF. DNA of the CDR3: TGTGCCAGCAGCCGTTCAGGAGGTCACACTGAAGCTTTCTTT.

The table lists this clone with a few counts. The V and J genes are TRBV29-1 and TRBJ1-1; D unresolved. V lost 4 bases and J 2 bases, leaving 2 bases between the germline ends. Germline V lookup: CDR1 SQVTM, CDR2 ANQGSEA. CDR3 size: 10 residues. In DNA, the CDR3 is TGCAGCGTTGGAAACACTGAAGCTTTCTTT. Its protein product is CSVGNTEAFF.

The gene calls are TRBV2 and TRBJ2-1, with 9 nucleotides matching TRBD1. The CDR3 totals 14 residues. The germline gives CDR1 SNHLY, CDR2 FYNNEI. With 10 bases clipped from V and 5 bases from J, the junction kept 9 bases outside the gene matches. The CDR3 DNA reads as TGTGCCATCCAACCGGGGACAGGGCACAATGAGCAGTTCTTC. Translation: CAIQPGTGHNEQFF.

The chain joins TRBV28 to TRBJ2-7; 7 bases map to TRBD1. CDR3 length equals 13 residues. V dropped 7 bases and J dropped 3; count of bases not matched to a gene: 6. Germline V CDR1 and CDR2: MDHEN, SYDVKM. CDR3 sequence: CASTLGQNYEQYF. The CDR3 nucleotides are TGTGCCAGCACCCTGGGACAGAACTACGAGCAGTACTTC. Full variable domain (outside the CDR3, taken from reference TRBV28 and TRBJ2-7): DVKVTQSSRYLVKRTGEKVFLECVQDMDHENMFWYRQDPGLGLRLIYFSYDVKMKEKGDIPEGYSVSREKKERFSLILESASTNQTSMYLCASTLGQNYEQYFGPGTRLTVT.

The chain uses TRBV29-1 and TRBJ2-7, with TRBD1 matching 9 bases. Germline V gene data show CDR1 as SQVTM and CDR2 as ANQGSEA. Trimming took 4 bases from V and 2 from J; bases not matched to a gene: 12. This CDR3 comprises 16 residues. This CDR3 is CSVVSVTGGAPYEQYF. The CDR3 region has the DNA TGCAGCGTTGTGAGCGTGACAGGGGGGGCGCCCTACGAGCAGTACTTC.

CDR3 nucleotide sequence: TGCGCCAGCAGCCAACGAGCGAACTACAATGAGCAGTTCTTC. It encodes CASSQRANYNEQFF. The chain carries TRBV4-3 and TRBJ2-1; D ambiguous. Germline lookup yields CDR1 LGHNA and CDR2 YSLEER. Trimming took off 2 bases at V and 3 bases at J, with 8 bases between the two ends. This CDR3 region has 14 residues.